This section outlines one T cell receptor (beta chain) sequence together with its context. The sample comes from a study of technical replicates of blood from a handful of donors. Germline assignment: CDR1 SEHNR and CDR2 FQNEAQ (reference sequence). The CDR3 is made up of 14 amino acids. V lost 1 base, J lost 6 bases, and 4 bases stayed unmatched. TCRdb's copy holds only in-frame clones and misses some; the assay was immunoSEQ multiplex PCR. The data contain tens of thousands of clones, about 97% of them singletons. Source material: T cells isolated from PBMCs. The chain couples TRBV7-9 to TRBJ2-3; 7 bases map to TRBD2. The clonotype originates from a human donor in good health. CDR3: CASSLVDGGDTQYF. DNA for the CDR3: TGTGCCAGCAGCTTAGTGGACGGGGGGGATACGCAGTATTTT.